One and the same sample provided the 6 T cell receptor beta chains below, sequenced in a study of cytomegalovirus exposure and HLA in healthy donors. The PCR used 60 Vbeta and 13 Jbeta primers. Generated by immunoSEQ multiplex PCR, the TCRdb table keeps only in-frame clones and is missing some. The top ten clones hold under 2.5% of a sample with 100,000 or so clones, just over 65% of them seen once. The specimen was PBMCs. These receptors originate from a young man in good health and CMV-seronegative.

This clone was observed a single time. The chain employs TRBV27 and TRBJ1-2, with D unresolved. The ends were cut back, 4 bases at V and 10 bases at J, with 25 bases in the middle. The CDR3 totals 16 residues. Germline loops: CDR1 MNHEY, CDR2 SMNVEV (reference sequence). The CDR3 reads CASSSIGVALTNDYTF. The DNA of the CDR3 is TGTGCCAGCAGTTCCATCGGGGTTGCGCTTACCAATGACTACACCTTC.

The chain couples TRBV27 to TRBJ2-1, with TRBD2 matching 9 bases. The germline V gene encodes CDR1 MNHEY and CDR2 SMNVEV (reference sequence). CDR3 length: 17 residues. Trimming at V came to 5 bases and at J to 6 bases, leaving 14 bases not matched to a gene. CDR3 sequence (DNA): TGTGCCAGCAGTAGCACCCGGGGCGGGAGGGCCTCCAATGAGCAGTTCTTC. Its translation is CASSSTRGGRASNEQFF.

V and J are TRBV6-1 and TRBJ2-7; D may be TRBD2 (5 bases). Germline CDR1 MNHNS, CDR2 SASEGT. Trimming removed 4 bases from V and 2 bases from J, with 12 bases in between. The CDR3 loop spans 14 amino acids. In nucleotides, the CDR3 is TGTGCCAGCAGTGTGCAGCGGTACCCCTACGAGCAGTACTTC. Residues: CASSVQRYPYEQYF.

The chain combines TRBV28 with TRBJ2-7; TRBD1 agrees at 9 bases. The length of the CDR3 is 13 residues. Germline trimming cut 5 bases from V and 7 bases from J; bases unmatched to any gene: 6. Looked up from germline, CDR1 is MDHEN and CDR2 is SYDVKM. CDR3 protein: CASSVQGAREQYF. The CDR3 coding sequence is TGTGCCAGCAGTGTACAGGGGGCTCGAGAGCAGTACTTC.

This chain connects TRBV25-1 to TRBJ2-1; 9 nucleotides line up with TRBD1. Germline values: CDR1 MGHDK, CDR2 SYGVNS. The CDR3 spans 17 residues. V lost 7 bases and J lost 5; bases outside the gene matches: 15. Written as DNA, the CDR3 is TGTGCCAGCATGGGGGGCTCCGGGGACAGGGTCCACAATGAGCAGTTCTTC. Protein product: CASMGGSGDRVHNEQFF.

V gene TRBV5-4 combines with J gene TRBJ2-5, with D uncertain. This CDR3 contains 12 residues. CDR1 and CDR2 from the germline V gene are SGHNT and YYREEE (reference sequence). V dropped 1 base and J dropped 3 bases, with 4 bases sitting between them. CDR3 bases: TGTGCCAGCAGCTTGACTGAAGAGACCCAGTACTTC. Protein: CASSLTEETQYF.